This is a list of T cell receptor beta chains from one sample in a study. One entry per CDR3 protein results from TCRdb running MiXCR on the RT-PCR reads. Of about 680,000 distinct CDR3 sequences detected, 13% to 15% appear once; the ten largest clones hold 3.6%. The material sequenced was memory CD4+ T cells from blood. These receptors were obtained from a female donor in good health, serving as a healthy control. CDR3s leave out the opening cysteine and the closing phenylalanine or tryptophan.

>TRBJ2-2|TRBV29-1
SVDYSNTGELF
>TRBJ2-1|TRBV20-1
SAREGNSYNEQF
>TRBJ2-7|TRBV20-1
SAPPTSGTSRVEY
>TRBJ2-7|TRBV30
AWRTQAPYEQY
>TRBJ2-2|TRBV5-5
ASSTTSGGGRELF
>TRBJ2-5|TRBV7-3
ATWEGRRETQY
>TRBJ2-1|TRBV20-1
SASAALPSSYNEQF
>TRBJ1-2|TRBV5-4
ASSSNRQGEDYGYT
>TRBJ2-7|TRBV6-2/TRBV6-3
ASTVASGGYEQY
>TRBJ2-4|TRBV11-2
ASSLMAGAGDIQY
>TRBJ2-3|TRBV28
ASTLDQDTQY
>TRBJ2-3|TRBV10-3
AISTSGGTDTQY
>TRBJ1-2|TRBV15
ATLPGRNT
>TRBJ2-4|TRBV3-1
ASSQRGQGDIQY
>TRBJ2-7|TRBV20-1
SAPRSTGGENEQY
>TRBJ1-5|TRBV29-1
SVVETYNQPQH
>TRBJ2-2|TRBV20-1
SANPGADTGELF
>TRBJ1-2|TRBV5-5
ASSLDAGDYGYT
>TRBJ2-5|TRBV10-3
AISEGEWETQY
>TRBJ2-3|TRBV9
ASSGTPINTDTQY
>TRBJ1-3|TRBV4-1
ASSQGPVLENTIY
>TRBJ2-2|TRBV28
ASSATSGTGNTGELF
>TRBJ2-7|TRBV27
ASKGDRREQY
>TRBJ1-1|TRBV5-5
ASSSFREAF
>TRBJ2-2|TRBV7-3
ASSSIAGGPGGELF
>TRBJ1-6|TRBV19
ASSTRQGTRDSPLH
>TRBJ2-1|TRBV20-1
SASNPSGNPNEQF
>TRBJ2-7|TRBV20-1
SARVASFYEQY
>TRBJ2-6|TRBV6-1
ASSDAWRGSGANVLT
>TRBJ2-3|TRBV7-2
ASSYDRVTGTQY
>TRBJ2-5|TRBV5-1
ASSPTGGEGETQY
>TRBJ1-5|TRBV20-1
SAAQGWGGNQPQH
>TRBJ2-3|TRBV24-1
ATSDAQGYPDTQY
>TRBJ2-5|TRBV11-2
ASSLVGGPFGETQY
>TRBJ2-2|TRBV20-1
SAIRSYTSGELF
>TRBJ2-1|TRBV6-2/TRBV6-3
AIVAGGSVGRNEQF
>TRBJ1-1|TRBV12-3/TRBV12-4
ASSFRDRGGTEAF
>TRBJ2-7|TRBV18
ASSPPARTGGKPY
>TRBJ1-2|TRBV20-1
SARETGGISGYT
>TRBJ2-6|TRBV5-8
ASSPATGISGANVLT
>TRBJ2-2|TRBV5-1
ASGGGGPNTGELF
>TRBJ2-5|TRBV6-2/TRBV6-3
ASSYGTGSIETQY
>TRBJ1-2|TRBV27
ASSLFSSYLSNYGYT
>TRBJ2-1|TRBV5-1
ASSLEGTASYNEQF
>TRBJ1-1|TRBV20-1
SARESGQTNTEAF
>TRBJ2-2|TRBV7-9
ASSLGATEFAGELF